Shown below are 29 T cell receptor beta chains from a single sample sequenced in a study of cytomegalovirus exposure and HLA in healthy donors. Both 60 Vbeta primers and 13 Jbeta primers went into the PCR. Data came from immunoSEQ multiplex PCR; TCRdb stores just in-frame clones and leaves some out. Of around 150,000 clones in the sample, 70% to 80% were seen once. The source material was PBMCs. The receptors come from a man younger than 45 in good health and CMV-seronegative.

V is TRBV14 and J is TRBJ1-4, with 9 bases that match TRBD1. The ends lost 4 bases at V and 7 bases at J; junction bases unmatched: 4. Per germline, CDR1 SGHDN and CDR2 FVKESK. This CDR3 has 14 residues. The CDR3 coding sequence is TGTGCCAGCAGCCCCGGGACAGGGAGTGAAAAACTGTTTTTT. Its translation is CASSPGTGSEKLFF.

The V gene is TRBV7-9, the J gene TRBJ2-7; D uncertain. The germline CDR1 and CDR2 sequences are SEHNR and FQNEAQ (reference sequence). The length of the CDR3 is 16 residues. Trimming removed 0 bases from V and 4 bases from J, with 16 bases in between. CDR3 in amino acids: CASSLARGVAEYEQYF. For the CDR3, the DNA is TGTGCCAGCAGCTTAGCGCGAGGAGTGGCCGAGTACGAGCAGTACTTC.

This clone was seen a few times. The chain links TRBV9 to TRBJ2-3; 9 bases agree with TRBD2. Germline values: CDR1 SGDLS, CDR2 YYNGEE. Germline trimming cut 0 bases from V and 5 bases from J; bases unmatched to any gene: 13. The CDR3 contains 18 residues. CDR3 in DNA: TGTGCCAGCAGCGTAGCCCCGACTAGCGGCCAAAGTCAAGATACGCAGTATTTT. Its protein product is CASSVAPTSGQSQDTQYF.

The chain links TRBV18 to TRBJ2-3; 12 positions agree with TRBD2. Germline CDR1 and CDR2: KGHSH and LQKENI. This CDR3 is 16 amino acids long. With V trimmed by 3 bases and J by 5 bases, 6 bases remained unmatched. The CDR3 region has the DNA TGTGCCAGCTCACCCGCGCTAGCGGGGGGGGGAGATACGCAGTATTTT. It yields the protein CASSPALAGGGDTQYF.

There are a few counts of this clone. The CDR3 bases are TGTGCCAGCAGCGCCTCTGGATGGCGGGGTGAGCAGTTCTTC. Encoded protein: CASSASGWRGEQFF. The rearrangement links TRBV2 to TRBJ2-1, with D possibly TRBD2 on 6 matching bases. Germline CDR1 SNHLY, CDR2 FYNNEI. This CDR3 spans 14 amino acids. The V gene lost 6 bases and the J gene lost 9 bases, with 18 bases spanning the gap.

This clone appeared a few times. The chain joins TRBV5-4 to TRBJ2-1; D is possibly TRBD2 (6 bases). Trimming pared 3 bases from V and 6 bases from J, leaving 13 bases between. Germline V gene lookup returns CDR1 SGHNT and CDR2 YYREEE (reference sequence). The CDR3 spans 14 residues. This chain's CDR3 is CASSSGLSANEQFF. CDR3 nucleotide sequence: TGTGCCAGCAGCTCGGGACTCTCAGCCAATGAGCAGTTCTTC.

The chain links TRBV10-1 to TRBJ2-1, with TRBD2 matching over 13 bases. The CDR3 sequence is 15 residues long. Germline V CDR1 and CDR2: WNHNN, SYGVQD (reference sequence). The V gene end was trimmed by 7 bases and the J gene end by 10 bases; junction bases not matched to a gene: 10. CDR3 region: CASTSGTSGKEEQFF. The CDR3 nucleotides are TGCGCCAGCACCTCCGGGACTAGCGGGAAGGAGGAGCAGTTCTTC.

The V gene is TRBV6-5, the J gene TRBJ2-6; D remains unclear. Germline loops: CDR1 MNHEY, CDR2 SVGAGI. V lost 5 bases, J lost 4 bases, and 12 bases lay in between. This CDR3 comprises 15 residues. The CDR3 spells CASSPRRSGANVLTF. CDR3 coding DNA: TGTGCCAGCAGTCCCCGCCGGTCCGGGGCCAACGTCCTGACTTTC.

This chain links TRBV13 with TRBJ2-3, with TRBD2 identical over 10 bases. Germline V gene data show CDR1 as PRHDT and CDR2 as FYEKMQ (reference sequence). The CDR3 runs 16 residues. V dropped 6 bases and J dropped 4; count of bases not matched to a gene: 10. The CDR3 DNA reads TGTGCCAGCAGTCCTCCGCCAGCGGGAGGGTCAGATACGCAGTATTTT. This translates into CASSPPPAGGSDTQYF.

This sequence joins TRBV5-1 and TRBJ2-3; 7 nucleotides agree with TRBD2. V lost 0 bases and J lost 8; bases outside the gene matches: 6. This CDR3 has 14 amino acids. Germline V lookup: CDR1 SGHRS, CDR2 YFSETQ. The CDR3 sequence is CASSLEMGGSTQYF. Here the CDR3 DNA reads TGCGCCAGCAGCTTGGAAATGGGGGGGAGTACGCAGTATTTT.

The chain recombines TRBV5-5 with TRBJ1-1; 7 bases are shared with TRBD1. The CDR3 is made up of 14 amino acids. The trim removed 1 base at V and 10 bases at J, leaving 10 bases unmatched. From germline, CDR1 is SGHKS and CDR2 YYEKEE (reference sequence). CDR3: CASSLRWSGGGAFF. For the CDR3, the DNA is TGTGCCAGCAGCTTGAGATGGTCAGGGGGAGGAGCTTTCTTT.

The gene calls are TRBV4-2 and TRBJ2-1; 7 bases align to TRBD2. Looked up from germline, CDR1 is LGHNA and CDR2 is YNFKEQ. V was pared by 0 bases and J by 9 bases, with 5 bases of the junction left unmatched. This CDR3 is built from 14 residues. In nucleotides, the CDR3 is TGTGCCAGCAGCCAAGACGCGGGAGAGTTTGAGCAGTTCTTC. Translation: CASSQDAGEFEQFF.

The V gene is TRBV15, the J gene TRBJ2-1, with 9 bases identical to TRBD2. V gave up 5 bases and J gave up 4 bases; unmatched junction bases: 18. Germline V lookup: CDR1 LNHNV, CDR2 YYDKDF (reference sequence). This CDR3 is 19 amino acids long. The CDR3 loop is CATSPGTSRLTSGYNEQFF. CDR3 sequence (DNA): TGTGCCACCAGCCCGGGGACTAGCAGGCTTACCTCGGGGTACAATGAGCAGTTCTTC.

J is TRBJ2-2 and V is TRBV10-1; 8 nucleotides match TRBD2. This CDR3 is 18 amino acids long. Germline assignment: CDR1 WNHNN and CDR2 SYGVQD (reference sequence). Losses at the gene ends were 3 bases for V and 0 bases for J; bases not matched to a gene: 9. Written as DNA, the CDR3 is TGCGCCAGCAGTGACGGGCTAGCGGGTGCAGCGAACACCGGGGAGCTGTTTTTT. It yields the protein CASSDGLAGAANTGELFF.

The chain is built from TRBV7-8 and TRBJ2-7, with 10 bases matching TRBD2. With V trimmed by 5 bases and J by 3 bases, 4 bases remained unmatched. The CDR3 runs 14 residues. Germline-derived CDR1 and CDR2 are SGHVS and FQNEAQ. CDR3 bases: TGTGCCAGCAGCACCCAGCGGGGGGGCTACGAGCAGTACTTC. Amino acid sequence: CASSTQRGGYEQYF. The full variable domain, in which reference TRBV7-8 and TRBJ2-7 provide the parts outside the CDR3, is GAGVSQSPRYKVAKRGQDVALRCDPISGHVSLFWYQQALGQGPEFLTYFQNEAQLDKSGLPSDRFFAERPEGSVSTLKIQRTQQEDSAVYLCASSTQRGGYEQYFGPGTRLTVT.

This clone was detected a few times. The chain couples TRBV2 to TRBJ2-7; D unclear. The CDR3 has 13 residues. The germline gives CDR1 SNHLY, CDR2 FYNNEI. V was cut by 3 bases and J by 6 bases, with 12 bases left in between. The CDR3 DNA follows: TGTGCCAGCAGTGATTCCCCCCCGTTCGAGCAGTACTTC. Translating it yields CASSDSPPFEQYF.

The V gene is TRBV30, the J gene TRBJ2-3; TRBD1 agrees at 9 bases. This CDR3 comprises 14 residues. V was clipped by 2 bases and J by 7 bases; unmatched bases: 7. Germline CDR1 is GTSNPN and CDR2 is SVGIG (reference sequence). CDR3 protein: CAWSLTGGSYTQYF. The CDR3, as DNA: TGTGCCTGGAGTCTAACAGGGGGCAGTTATACGCAGTATTTT.

The rearrangement uses TRBV25-1 and TRBJ1-5; 7 positions agree with TRBD1. The V gene's germline CDR1 is MGHDK and CDR2 SYGVNS. CDR3 length: 15 amino acids. Losses at the gene ends were 4 bases for V and 0 bases for J; bases not matched to a gene: 3. The CDR3 sequence: CASSGQGGSNQPQHF. The CDR3 DNA reads as TGTGCCAGCAGTGGCCAGGGGGGTAGCAATCAGCCCCAGCATTTT.

This clone has just a few counts. The chain recombines TRBV27 with TRBJ2-1; D might be TRBD2 (6 bases). Deletions cut 10 bases from V and 4 bases from J, with 26 bases between. The CDR3 length is 17 residues. Germline V gene data show CDR1 as MNHEY and CDR2 as SMNVEV (reference sequence). DNA of the CDR3: TGTGCCACCAAACTCCGGGGTGGCAGCGGGTTGTACAATGAGCAGTTCTTC. Translated, it gives CATKLRGGSGLYNEQFF.

The chain carries TRBV6-5 and TRBJ2-1; D gene uncertain. There are 14 residues in the CDR3. V dropped 0 bases and J dropped 6 bases, with 9 bases sitting between them. From germline, CDR1 is MNHEY and CDR2 SVGAGI. The CDR3 spells CASSYSTRRNEQFF. The CDR3 nucleotides read TGTGCCAGCAGTTACTCGACACGTCGCAATGAGCAGTTCTTC.

This clone was counted a few times. DNA of the CDR3: TGTGCCAGCAGTTCAGTACAGGGCGGGCTTGAGACCCAGTACTTC. Translating gives CASSSVQGGLETQYF. This chain links TRBV6-5 with TRBJ2-5, with D possibly TRBD1 on 6 matching bases. From germline, CDR1 is MNHEY and CDR2 SVGAGI. The CDR3 totals 15 residues. Trimming left V 4 bases short and J 5 bases short, with 17 bases between.

The chain links TRBV19 to TRBJ2-7, with D possibly TRBD1 on 6 matching bases. The CDR3 loop spans 15 amino acids. Deletions cut 3 bases from V and 5 bases from J, with 17 bases between. Germline values: CDR1 LNHDA, CDR2 SQIVND (reference sequence). CDR3 residues: CASSIGGREGNEQYF. The CDR3, as DNA: TGTGCCAGTAGTATTGGGGGCCGGGAAGGGAACGAGCAGTACTTC.

This chain uses TRBV30 with TRBJ2-3; 7 bases agree with TRBD2. Germline trimming cut 8 bases from V and 0 bases from J; bases unmatched to any gene: 5. Germline loops: CDR1 GTSNPN, CDR2 SVGIG (reference sequence). The CDR3 runs to 13 residues. CDR3 residues: CAGSGRSTDTQYF. The DNA of the CDR3 is TGTGCCGGTAGCGGGCGAAGCACAGATACGCAGTATTTT.

The CDR3, as DNA: TGTGCCAGCCTGAGGACAGGGGAAGAGACCCAGTACTTC. Encoded protein: CASLRTGEETQYF. The chain couples TRBV21-1 to TRBJ2-5; no DNA check was done on the table's D call, TRBD1. TRBV21-1 is reported as a pseudogene. The CDR3 is made up of 13 amino acids.

The V gene is TRBV7-3, the J gene TRBJ2-2; 8 positions match TRBD2. CDR3 length equals 15 residues. Germline V gene sequence: CDR1 SGHTA, CDR2 FQGTGA. V was clipped by 8 bases and J by 8 bases; unmatched bases: 13. In nucleotides, the CDR3 is TGTGCCAGCGCCATAAGCGGGAGAGGCAGTGGGGAGCTGTTTTTT. Translating it yields CASAISGRGSGELFF.

CDR3 sequence (DNA): TGTGCCAGCAGTTACGCAGGGGCCACTGAAGCTTTCTTT. Translating gives CASSYAGATEAFF. The V and J genes are TRBV6-5 and TRBJ1-1, with a possible D match to TRBD1 (6 bases). Looked up from germline, CDR1 is MNHEY and CDR2 is SVGAGI. The CDR3 runs 13 residues. V was trimmed by 2 bases and J by 4 bases, leaving 8 bases between them.

There are a few counts of this clone. The chain is built from TRBV30 and TRBJ2-7; D is ambiguous. This CDR3 is 11 amino acids long. V was shortened by 2 bases and J by 2 bases, with 4 bases between the two germline ends. The germline gives CDR1 GTSNPN, CDR2 SVGIG (reference sequence). DNA of the CDR3: TGTGCCTGGAGTATAGCCTACGAGCAGTACTTC. Translated: CAWSIAYEQYF.

The V gene is TRBV19, the J gene TRBJ2-5; D possibly corresponds to TRBD1 (5 bases). Looked up from germline, CDR1 is LNHDA and CDR2 is SQIVND (reference sequence). Trimming left V 3 bases short and J 2 bases short, with 7 bases between. The CDR3 covers 13 residues. CDR3 coding DNA: TGTGCCAGTAGTATTCAGGGTCAAGAGACCCAGTACTTC. It is translated as CASSIQGQETQYF.

This clone was picked up a small number of times. This rearrangement joins TRBV19 to TRBJ2-2; 8 positions match TRBD2. The germline V gene has CDR1 LNHDA and CDR2 SQIVND (reference sequence). V shed 8 bases, J shed 3 bases, and the junction held 8 bases outside the gene matches. CDR3 length equals 15 residues. The CDR3 DNA follows: TGTGCCAGTGTTACGGGAGGGAGGGACACCGGGGAGCTGTTTTTT. Residues: CASVTGGRDTGELFF.